This TCR beta chain came from a study of brain T cells in children with intractable seizures. Germline CDR1 reads SGHNT; CDR2 reads YENEEA. Deletions cut 0 bases from V and 0 bases from J, with 23 bases between. The CDR3 is 20 residues long. Only in-frame clones appear in the TCRdb table, and some are missing; sequencing was by immunoSEQ multiplex PCR. The sample carries around 44,000 clones, 75% to 95% recorded once. The chain employs TRBV11-3 and TRBJ1-1, with D tentatively TRBD1 (5 bases). The sample was peripheral blood, taken at surgery. This clonotype was sampled from a girl aged 2-9 years with tuberous sclerosis and intractable seizures. The DNA for the CDR3 is TGTGCCAGCAGCTTAGAAGGGGTTCTTTATAGCACTCCATTGAACACTGAAGCTTTCTTT. Protein product: CASSLEGVLYSTPLNTEAFF. Based on the CDR3 plus reference TRBV11-3 and TRBJ1-1, the full variable domain is EAGVVQSPRYKIIEKKQPVAFWCNPISGHNTLYWYLQNLGQGPELLIRYENEEAVDDSQLPKDRFSAERLKGVDSTLKIQPAELGDSAVYLCASSLEGVLYSTPLNTEAFFGQGTRLTVV.